This T cell receptor (beta chain) was identified in a study of shared T cell receptors in the human thymus. The data were produced by immunoSEQ multiplex PCR, yet TCRdb's version contains in-frame clones alone and is incomplete. The data contain about 380,000 clones, approximately 95% of them seen just once; the ten biggest clones take up approximately 0.02%. This clone was detected only once. Germline values: CDR1 SGHTS, CDR2 YDEGEE. Trimming cost V 4 bases and J 1 base, with 12 bases left between them. The CDR3 extends over 15 amino acids. Sequencing was done on a sample of thymocytes. This clonotype originated in a human donor. V usage is TRBV5-8 and J usage is TRBJ1-5; a weak D match, TRBD1 (6 bases). CDR3 sequence reads: CASSPLGQSNQPQHF. The CDR3 nucleotides read TGTGCCAGCAGCCCCCTAGGACAGAGCAATCAGCCCCAGCATTTT.